These 18 T cell receptor beta chains came from one sample sequenced in a study of spatial heterogeneity in lung cancer. TCRdb recomputed calls from the 5' RACE reads with MiXCR, one row per CDR3 protein. The sample lists about 48,000 distinct CDR3 sequences, roughly 5.7% seen once, with over 8.5% in the top ten. As for time point: sample taken at primary tumor resection. Specimen: PBMCs, collected at surgery. Receptor source: a male donor with early-stage non-small cell lung cancer.

This clonotype has a count of ten or more. The J gene is TRBJ1-6, the V gene TRBV18, with TRBD1 identical over 7 bases. The trim removed 0 bases at V and 8 bases at J, leaving 7 bases unmatched. CDR1 and CDR2 (germline): KGHSH, LQKENI. The CDR3 totals 16 residues. For the CDR3, the DNA is TGTGCCAGCTCACCACCGGTGGCAGGGGGTGATTCACCCCTCCACTTT. It specifies CASSPPVAGGDSPLHF.

V gene TRBV12-3 or TRBV12-4 combines with J gene TRBJ2-1, with D perhaps matching TRBD2 (5 bases). The CDR3 runs to 17 residues. With 3 bases removed from V and 4 bases from J, the gap between germline ends came to 19 bases. As DNA, the CDR3 is TGTGCCAGCAGTTTGAGGGAACTACTAAGGGAGTACAATGAGCAGTTCTTC. Its protein product is CASSLRELLREYNEQFF.

The rearrangement uses TRBV10-3 and TRBJ1-6, with TRBD1 matching 8 bases. Germline V gene lookup returns CDR1 ENHRY and CDR2 SYGVKD. Trimming cost V 0 bases and J 8 bases; bases outside gene matches: 0. CDR3 size: 14 residues. The CDR3 nucleotides are TGTGCCATCAGTGAGTCGGGACAGGATTCACCCCTCCACTTT. As protein: CAISESGQDSPLHF.

This clonotype was seen repeatedly, ten times or more. The chain recombines TRBV7-2 with TRBJ2-7; no clear D gene. Germline CDR1 is SGHTA and CDR2 is FQGNSA. Trimming stripped 4 bases from V and 0 bases from J, with 13 bases between. The CDR3 loop spans 15 amino acids. The CDR3, as DNA: TGTGCCAGCAGCTCTTCCAGGTCGAGCTCCTACGAGCAGTACTTC. Its protein product is CASSSSRSSSYEQYF.

This clonotype has a count of ten or more. The chain uses TRBV4-3 and TRBJ2-7; D unclear. V lost 0 bases and J 3 bases, leaving 9 bases between the germline ends. CDR1 LGHNA and CDR2 YSLEER come from the germline V gene. This CDR3 contains 14 residues. The CDR3 DNA is TGCGCCAGCAGCCAAGAAGTTCTGGGCTACGAGCAGTACTTC. It specifies CASSQEVLGYEQYF.

This clonotype has at least ten counts. This chain links TRBV28 with TRBJ2-1; D call uncertain. Germline V gene sequence: CDR1 MDHEN, CDR2 SYDVKM. Trimming took 6 bases from V and 4 from J, leaving 10 bases between them. The CDR3 length is 13 residues. CDR3 in DNA: TGTGCCAGCAGCAAGGGAATTTACAATGAGCAGTTCTTC. Translation: CASSKGIYNEQFF.

This clonotype appeared once. The chain has TRBV7-2 and TRBJ2-2; a possible D gene is TRBD2 (5 bases). Trimming pared 5 bases from V and 5 bases from J, leaving 15 bases between. Germline CDR1 is SGHTA and CDR2 is FQGNSA. The CDR3 consists of 15 residues. This CDR3 is CASSRGTAGTGELFF. The CDR3 DNA is TGTGCCAGCAGCCGGGGAACTGCGGGTACCGGGGAGCTGTTTTTT.

This clonotype was found many times. CDR3: CASSHNREQGYTF. CDR3 nucleotides: TGTGCCAGCAGCCATAACCGAGAACAGGGCTACACCTTC. The chain is built from TRBV7-2 and TRBJ1-2, with D uncertain. The ends were cut back, 5 bases at V and 8 bases at J, with 15 bases in the middle. The CDR3 covers 13 residues. Germline-derived CDR1 and CDR2 are SGHTA and FQGNSA.

This clonotype was counted many times. V is TRBV20-1 and J is TRBJ2-7, with 12 nucleotides matching TRBD2. The CDR3 is 14 amino acids. Germline-derived CDR1 and CDR2 are DFQATT and SNEGSKA (reference sequence). V trimming: 6 bases; J trimming: 6 bases; junction bases outside the gene matches: 9. Here the CDR3 reads CSANTGTSGREQYF. Written as DNA, the CDR3 is TGCAGTGCAAATACCGGGACTAGCGGGCGCGAGCAGTACTTC.

This clonotype was found many times. CDR3 DNA: TGTGCCAGCTCATTACCGGGAGGGAGACGGACCGGGGAGCTGTTTTTT. This codes for CASSLPGGRRTGELFF. This chain joins TRBV18 and TRBJ2-2; 8 nucleotides agree with TRBD2. V lost 5 bases to trimming and J lost 5 bases; unmatched junction nucleotides: 10. The germline V gene encodes CDR1 KGHSH and CDR2 LQKENI. The CDR3 has 16 residues.

This clonotype appeared many times. The chain uses TRBV27 and TRBJ2-1, with 16 nucleotides matching TRBD2. The V and J ends lost 7 bases and 0 bases, in that order; junction bases with no gene match: 6. CDR3 length equals 18 residues. The V gene's germline CDR1 is MNHEY and CDR2 SMNVEV (reference sequence). The CDR3 loop is CASTEGTSGRASYNEQFF. The CDR3 DNA is TGTGCCAGCACCGAGGGGACTAGCGGGAGGGCCTCCTACAATGAGCAGTTCTTC.

This clonotype was seen ten or more times. The chain uses TRBV29-1 and TRBJ2-2, with 8 bases lining up with TRBD2. The junction had 11 bases not matched to a gene; V was cut back by 6 bases and J by 8 bases. The CDR3 is 14 residues long. Germline V gene data show CDR1 as SQVTM and CDR2 as ANQGSEA. CDR3 protein: CSVGYSGSGGELFF. CDR3 nucleotides: TGCAGCGTGGGGTACAGCGGGAGCGGTGGGGAGCTGTTTTTT.

This clonotype was detected ten times or more. V and J are TRBV2 and TRBJ2-7; the D is unclear. This CDR3 is built from 11 residues. V was clipped by 7 bases and J by 8 bases, with 12 bases between them. Germline lookup yields CDR1 SNHLY and CDR2 FYNNEI. CDR3: CASNIGGKQYF. The CDR3 DNA follows: TGTGCCAGCAATATCGGTGGGAAGCAGTACTTC.

At least ten counts were recorded for this clonotype. The chain carries TRBV2 and TRBJ2-5; TRBD2 aligns across 7 bases. The germline V gene has CDR1 SNHLY and CDR2 FYNNEI. The CDR3 covers 13 residues. Germline trimming cut 7 bases from V and 14 bases from J; bases unmatched to any gene: 16. CDR3 coding DNA: TGTGCCAGCACTGTACAAGGGACTACCGAGTCATACTTC. Translation gives CASTVQGTTESYF.

This clonotype was counted many times. The V call is TRBV20-1, the J call TRBJ1-1, with 7 bases matching TRBD1. V was clipped by 0 bases and J by 0 bases; unmatched bases: 7. Germline CDR1 DFQATT, CDR2 SNEGSKA (reference sequence). CDR3 size: 16 residues. CDR3 nucleotide sequence: TGCAGTGCTAGAGAGACGCGGGACAGCATGAACACTGAAGCTTTCTTT. Protein product: CSARETRDSMNTEAFF.

The table lists this clonotype with a few counts. The CDR3 reads CASSIGTASGNTIYF. In nucleotides, the CDR3 is TGTGCCAGTAGTATCGGGACAGCTTCTGGAAACACCATATATTTT. V usage is TRBV19 and J usage is TRBJ1-3, with 7 positions matching TRBD1. With 3 bases clipped from V and 1 base from J, the junction kept 3 bases outside the gene matches. This CDR3 spans 15 amino acids. Germline loops: CDR1 LNHDA, CDR2 SQIVND (reference sequence).

This clonotype was detected ten times or more. The chain uses TRBV24-1 and TRBJ2-2; 9 bases map to TRBD1. CDR1 is KGHDR, CDR2 SFDVKD, per germline. V dropped 2 bases and J dropped 11; count of bases not matched to a gene: 2. The CDR3 covers 13 residues. The CDR3 DNA reads as TGTGCCACCAGTGATTGGGACAGGGCCGAGCTGTTTTTT. It is translated as CATSDWDRAELFF.

This clonotype was detected many times. V gene TRBV28 combines with J gene TRBJ2-2; D remains ambiguous. This CDR3 is 14 amino acids long. Trimming stripped 6 bases from V and 6 bases from J, with 14 bases between. Germline CDR1 is MDHEN and CDR2 is SYDVKM. The CDR3 loop is CASRQPREAGELFF. The CDR3 nucleotides are TGTGCCAGCAGGCAACCTAGGGAAGCCGGGGAGCTGTTTTTT.